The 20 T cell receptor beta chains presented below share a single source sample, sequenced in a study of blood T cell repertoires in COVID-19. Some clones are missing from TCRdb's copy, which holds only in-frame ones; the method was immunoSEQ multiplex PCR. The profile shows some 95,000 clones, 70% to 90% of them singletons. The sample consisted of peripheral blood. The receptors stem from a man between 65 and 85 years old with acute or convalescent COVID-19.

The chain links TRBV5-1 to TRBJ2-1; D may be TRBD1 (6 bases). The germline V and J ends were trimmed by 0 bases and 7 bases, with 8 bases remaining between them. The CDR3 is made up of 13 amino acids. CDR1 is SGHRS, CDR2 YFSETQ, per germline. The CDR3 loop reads CASSLGQANEQFF. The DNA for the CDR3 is TGCGCCAGCAGCTTGGGACAGGCTAATGAGCAGTTCTTC.

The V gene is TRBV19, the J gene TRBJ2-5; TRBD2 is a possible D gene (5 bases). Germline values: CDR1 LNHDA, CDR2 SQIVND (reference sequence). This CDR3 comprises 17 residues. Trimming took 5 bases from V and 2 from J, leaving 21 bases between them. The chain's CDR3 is CASSPTGVAWVQETQYF. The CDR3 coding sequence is TGTGCCAGTAGTCCCACCGGGGTAGCCTGGGTGCAAGAGACCCAGTACTTC.

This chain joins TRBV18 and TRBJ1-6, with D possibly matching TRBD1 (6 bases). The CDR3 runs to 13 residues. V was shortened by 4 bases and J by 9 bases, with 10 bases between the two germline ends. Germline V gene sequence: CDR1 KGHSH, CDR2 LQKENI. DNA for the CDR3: TGTGCCAGCTCACGCGAACAGGGTTCACCCCTCCACTTT. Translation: CASSREQGSPLHF.

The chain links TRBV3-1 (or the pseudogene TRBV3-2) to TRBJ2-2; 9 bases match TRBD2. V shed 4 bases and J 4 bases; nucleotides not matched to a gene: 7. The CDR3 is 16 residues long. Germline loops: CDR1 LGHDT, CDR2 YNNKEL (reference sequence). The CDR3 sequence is CASSLRTSALTGELFF. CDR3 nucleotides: TGTGCCAGCAGCCTTCGGACTAGCGCGCTCACCGGGGAGCTGTTTTTT.

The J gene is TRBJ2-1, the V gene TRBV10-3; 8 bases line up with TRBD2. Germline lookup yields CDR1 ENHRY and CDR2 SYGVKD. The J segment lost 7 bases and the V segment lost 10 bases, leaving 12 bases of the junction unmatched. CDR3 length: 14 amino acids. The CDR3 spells CATLRAGDGNEQFF. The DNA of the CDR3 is TGTGCCACCCTGAGAGCGGGGGACGGGAATGAGCAGTTCTTC.

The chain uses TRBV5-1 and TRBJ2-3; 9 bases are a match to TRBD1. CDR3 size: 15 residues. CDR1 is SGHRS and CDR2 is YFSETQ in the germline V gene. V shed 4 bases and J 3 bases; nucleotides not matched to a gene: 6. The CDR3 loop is CASSRQGQGTDTQYF. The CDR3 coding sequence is TGCGCCAGCAGCCGCCAGGGACAGGGTACAGATACGCAGTATTTT.

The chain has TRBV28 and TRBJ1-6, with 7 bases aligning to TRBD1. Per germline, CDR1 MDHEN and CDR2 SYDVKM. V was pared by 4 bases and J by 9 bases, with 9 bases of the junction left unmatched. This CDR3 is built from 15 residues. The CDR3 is CASSSPGQLLSPLHF. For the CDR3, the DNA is TGTGCCAGCAGTTCCCCGGGACAGCTCCTTTCACCCCTCCACTTT.

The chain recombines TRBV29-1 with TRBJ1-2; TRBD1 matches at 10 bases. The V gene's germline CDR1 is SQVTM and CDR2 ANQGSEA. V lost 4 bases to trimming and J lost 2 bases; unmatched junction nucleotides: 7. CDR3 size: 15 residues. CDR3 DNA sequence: TGCAGCGTTGGATTTGGACAGGGGGTCAACTATGGCTACACCTTC. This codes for CSVGFGQGVNYGYTF.

CDR3 bases: TGCGCCAGCAGCTCCCGCCCTAGCGTTGAGCTGTTTTTT. This encodes CASSSRPSVELFF. This chain uses TRBV5-1 with TRBJ2-2, with a possible D match to TRBD2 (6 bases). Per germline, CDR1 SGHRS and CDR2 YFSETQ. The V and J ends lost 3 bases and 11 bases respectively, with 14 bases between them. The CDR3 is 13 residues long.

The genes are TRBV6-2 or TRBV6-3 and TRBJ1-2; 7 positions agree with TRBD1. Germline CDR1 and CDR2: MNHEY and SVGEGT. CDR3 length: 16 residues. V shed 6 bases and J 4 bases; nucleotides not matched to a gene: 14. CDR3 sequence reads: CASSPSGDRHSYGYTF. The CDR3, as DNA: TGTGCCAGCAGCCCCAGTGGGGACAGACATTCCTATGGCTACACCTTC.

The CDR3 here is CASSPDRTTGELFF. CDR3 bases: TGTGCCAGCTCACCCGACAGGACCACCGGGGAGCTGTTTTTT. The J gene is TRBJ2-2, the V gene TRBV18; TRBD1 is a possible D gene (6 bases). The V gene's germline CDR1 is KGHSH and CDR2 LQKENI. Trimming removed 3 bases at V and 4 bases at J, with 9 bases between. The CDR3 has 14 residues. The whole variable domain, filled in from reference TRBV18 and TRBJ2-2, reads NAGVMQNPRHLVRRRGQEARLRCSPMKGHSHVYWYRQLPEEGLKFMVYLQKENIIDESGMPKERFSAEFPKEGPSILRIQQVVRGDSAAYFCASSPDRTTGELFFGEGSRLTVL.

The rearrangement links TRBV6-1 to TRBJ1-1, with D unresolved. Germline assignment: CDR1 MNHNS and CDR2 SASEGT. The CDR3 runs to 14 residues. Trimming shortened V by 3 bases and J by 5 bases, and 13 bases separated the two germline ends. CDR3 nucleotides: TGTGCCAGCAGTGAGAGCCAGCAGAGGACTGAAGCTTTCTTT. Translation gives CASSESQQRTEAFF.

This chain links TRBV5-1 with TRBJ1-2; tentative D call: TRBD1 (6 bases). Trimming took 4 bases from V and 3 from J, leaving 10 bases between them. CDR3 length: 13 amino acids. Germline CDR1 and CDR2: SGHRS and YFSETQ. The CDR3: CASSPTGYYGYTF. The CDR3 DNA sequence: TGCGCCAGCAGCCCTACAGGGTACTATGGCTACACCTTC.

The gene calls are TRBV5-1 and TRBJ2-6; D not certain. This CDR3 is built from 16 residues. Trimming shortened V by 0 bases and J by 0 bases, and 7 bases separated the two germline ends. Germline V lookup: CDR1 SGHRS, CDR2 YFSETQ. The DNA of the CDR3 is TGCGCCAGCAGCTTGGGGCGGAACTCTGGGGCCAACGTCCTGACTTTC. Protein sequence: CASSLGRNSGANVLTF.

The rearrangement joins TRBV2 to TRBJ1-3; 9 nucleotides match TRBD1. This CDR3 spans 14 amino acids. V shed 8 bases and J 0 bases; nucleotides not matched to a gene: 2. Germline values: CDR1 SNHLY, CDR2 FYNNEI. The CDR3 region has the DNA TGTGCCAGCGGGGACAGGGACTCTGGAAACACCATATATTTT. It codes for CASGDRDSGNTIYF. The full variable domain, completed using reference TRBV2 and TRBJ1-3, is EPEVTQTPSHQVTQMGQEVILRCVPISNHLYFYWYRQILGQKVEFLVSFYNNEISEKSEIFDDQFSVERPDGSNFTLKIRSTKLEDSAMYFCASGDRDSGNTIYFGEGSWLTVV.

DNA of the CDR3: TGTGCCAGCAGCCCGAGCGGCAGGGGCGGTATCTATGGCTACACCTTC. Amino acid sequence: CASSPSGRGGIYGYTF. This sequence joins TRBV11-2 and TRBJ1-2; TRBD1 might be the D (6 bases). Germline V gives CDR1 SGHAT, CDR2 FQNNGV. The ends were cut back, 5 bases at V and 4 bases at J, with 20 bases in the middle. This CDR3 contains 16 residues.

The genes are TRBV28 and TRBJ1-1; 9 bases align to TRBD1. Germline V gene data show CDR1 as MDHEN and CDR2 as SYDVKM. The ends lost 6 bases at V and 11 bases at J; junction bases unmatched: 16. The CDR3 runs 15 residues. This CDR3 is CASSPPLTGGLRAFF. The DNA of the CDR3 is TGTGCCAGCAGCCCTCCCCTGACAGGGGGTTTGCGGGCTTTCTTT.

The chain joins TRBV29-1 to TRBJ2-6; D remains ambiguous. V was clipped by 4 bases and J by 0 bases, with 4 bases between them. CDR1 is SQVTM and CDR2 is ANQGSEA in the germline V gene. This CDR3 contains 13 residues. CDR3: CSVAVSGANVLTF. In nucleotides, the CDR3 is TGCAGCGTTGCGGTCTCTGGGGCCAACGTCCTGACTTTC.

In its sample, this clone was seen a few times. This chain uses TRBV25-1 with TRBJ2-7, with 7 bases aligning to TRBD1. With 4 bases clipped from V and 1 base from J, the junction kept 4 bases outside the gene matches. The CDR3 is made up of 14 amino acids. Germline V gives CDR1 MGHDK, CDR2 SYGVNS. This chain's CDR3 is CASSATGASYEQYV. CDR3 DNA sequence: TGTGCCAGCAGTGCTACAGGGGCGTCCTACGAGCAGTACGTC.

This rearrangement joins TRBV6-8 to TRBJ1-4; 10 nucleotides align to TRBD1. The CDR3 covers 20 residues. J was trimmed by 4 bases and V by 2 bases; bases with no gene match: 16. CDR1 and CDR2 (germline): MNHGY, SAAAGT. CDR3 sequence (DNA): TGTGCCAGCAGTTACACGGAAGGGAGACAGGGGGCGCTTAATAATGAAAAACTGTTTTTT. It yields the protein CASSYTEGRQGALNNEKLFF.